Below, 31 T cell receptor beta chains from the same sample are listed, as sequenced in a study of T cell responses to AZD1222 COVID-19 vaccine. The repertoire was sequenced with immunoSEQ multiplex PCR; TCRdb's copy has only in-frame clones and lacks some. The profile covers approximately 180,000 clones, with over 80% appearing a single time and 3.5% to 4.5% taken by the ten largest. The material sequenced was peripheral blood, taken 28 days after the second dose of the MenACWY control vaccine. These receptors were collected from an adult who received the MenACWY meningococcal vaccine as a control.

The rearrangement links TRBV28 to TRBJ2-2; weak D call: TRBD1 (5 bases). Germline assignment: CDR1 MDHEN and CDR2 SYDVKM. The CDR3 totals 15 residues. The germline V and J ends were trimmed by 2 bases and 5 bases, with 12 bases remaining between them. In DNA, the CDR3 is TGTGCCAGCAGTTTAAGACAGTCAAGGACCGGGGAGCTGTTTTTT. Its translation is CASSLRQSRTGELFF.

This chain uses TRBV28 with TRBJ2-7, with D perhaps assigned TRBD1 or TRBD2 (5 bases each). V dropped 6 bases and J dropped 5 bases, with 14 bases sitting between them. This CDR3 spans 13 amino acids. Germline V gene data show CDR1 as MDHEN and CDR2 as SYDVKM. Written as DNA, the CDR3 is TGTGCCAGCAGCCCGGGACGTAGGGACGAGCAGTACTTC. Protein: CASSPGRRDEQYF.

This chain uses TRBV25-1 with TRBJ2-4; D may be TRBD1 (6 bases). The V end lost 6 bases, the J end lost 1 base, and 10 bases lay between the germline ends. CDR1 MGHDK and CDR2 SYGVNS come from the germline V gene. The length of the CDR3 is 14 residues. The CDR3 DNA reads TGTGCCAGCAGCCAGGGGTCGGCCAAAAACATTCAGTACTTC. Translating it yields CASSQGSAKNIQYF.

The chain combines TRBV4-1 with TRBJ2-3; weak D call: TRBD2 (6 bases). V lost 2 bases, J lost 6 bases, and 12 bases lay in between. The CDR3 extends over 14 amino acids. Per the germline V gene, CDR1 is MGHRA and CDR2 is YSYEKL. The chain's CDR3 is CASSQSNRGDTQYF. In nucleotides, the CDR3 is TGCGCCAGCAGCCAATCGAACCGGGGGGATACGCAGTATTTT.

The gene calls are TRBV27 and TRBJ1-2; 8 bases line up with TRBD1. The germline CDR1 and CDR2 sequences are MNHEY and SMNVEV (reference sequence). V dropped 5 bases and J dropped 8; count of bases not matched to a gene: 13. The CDR3 has 15 amino acids. In DNA form, the CDR3 reads TGTGCCAGCAGTGGGACAGGAGGCCTAGTTTACGGCTACACCTTC. Protein sequence: CASSGTGGLVYGYTF.

The chain joins TRBV7-9 to TRBJ1-3; TRBD1 is a possible D gene (5 bases). V was cut by 3 bases and J by 2 bases, with 11 bases left in between. The germline V gene has CDR1 SEHNR and CDR2 FQNEAQ (reference sequence). This CDR3 has 15 amino acids. The CDR3 sequence: CASSLSRDAGNTIYF. The CDR3 nucleotides are TGTGCCAGCAGCTTGAGCAGGGACGCTGGAAACACCATATATTTT. The whole variable domain, remainder taken from reference TRBV7-9 and TRBJ1-3, is DTGVSQNPRHKITKRGQNVTFRCDPISEHNRLYWYRQTLGQGPEFLTYFQNEAQLEKSRLLSDRFSAERPKGSFSTLEIQRTEQGDSAMYLCASSLSRDAGNTIYFGEGSWLTVV.

This chain links TRBV21-1 with TRBJ2-6. TRBV21-1 corresponds to a pseudogene. This CDR3 is built from 18 residues. CDR3 coding DNA: TGTGCCAGCAGCAATTCCGGGACCCGAGTGACTGGGGCCAACGTCCTGACTTTC. Its protein is CASSNSGTRVTGANVLTF.

The sample holds a few counts of this clone. The rearrangement joins TRBV4-3 to TRBJ1-2, with D perhaps matching TRBD1 (5 bases). Germline-derived CDR1 and CDR2 are LGHNA and YSLEER. V was pared by 2 bases and J by 1 base, with 11 bases between. The CDR3 totals 15 residues. The CDR3 sequence: CASSQLPGLNYGYTF. CDR3 in DNA: TGCGCCAGCAGCCAATTGCCGGGACTTAACTATGGCTACACCTTC.

This chain links TRBV5-1 with TRBJ2-7; 7 bases line up with TRBD1. Trimming removed 2 bases from V and 6 bases from J; junction bases left unmatched: 2. This CDR3 has 12 amino acids. The germline V gene encodes CDR1 SGHRS and CDR2 YFSETQ. The CDR3 reads CASSLDRAEQYF. Here the CDR3 DNA reads TGCGCCAGCAGCTTAGACAGGGCCGAGCAGTACTTC.

The chain employs TRBV7-7 and TRBJ2-3; 8 nucleotides agree with TRBD2. The CDR3 is 14 amino acids. Germline CDR1 and CDR2: SSHAT and FNYEAQ (reference sequence). With 2 bases clipped from V and 6 bases from J, the junction kept 4 bases outside the gene matches. The CDR3 region is CASSLQAGVDTQYF. In DNA, the CDR3 is TGTGCCAGCAGCTTACAAGCGGGAGTGGATACGCAGTATTTT.

This rearrangement joins TRBV7-9 to TRBJ1-1; maybe TRBD1 (5 bases). The CDR3 extends over 14 amino acids. Germline lookup yields CDR1 SEHNR and CDR2 FQNEAQ (reference sequence). Trimming pared 5 bases from V and 4 bases from J, leaving 14 bases between. The CDR3, as DNA: TGTGCCAGCAGCCACGATTGGGGGGGCACTGAAGCTTTCTTT. Protein: CASSHDWGGTEAFF. Together with reference TRBV7-9 and TRBJ1-1, the CDR3 gives the full variable domain: DTGVSQNPRHKITKRGQNVTFRCDPISEHNRLYWYRQTLGQGPEFLTYFQNEAQLEKSRLLSDRFSAERPKGSFSTLEIQRTEQGDSAMYLCASSHDWGGTEAFFGQGTRLTVV.

This chain links TRBV6-6 with TRBJ1-1; D unresolved. Germline V gives CDR1 MNHNY, CDR2 SVGAGI (reference sequence). V lost 2 bases, J lost 8 bases, and 9 bases lay in between. The CDR3 spans 12 residues. The CDR3 nucleotides are TGTGCCAGCAGTTACCGGGTAGGGGAAGCTTTCTTT. Its translation: CASSYRVGEAFF.

The chain uses TRBV7-9 and TRBJ1-5; D may be TRBD1 (5 bases). CDR3 length: 15 residues. Trimming took off 4 bases at V and 0 bases at J, with 10 bases between the two ends. Germline CDR1 and CDR2: SEHNR and FQNEAQ (reference sequence). For the CDR3, the DNA is TGTGCCAGCAGCTCCCGGGGGGATAGCAATCAGCCCCAGCATTTT. Translation gives CASSSRGDSNQPQHF.

This clone was detected only a few times. The V and J genes are TRBV3-1 (or the pseudogene TRBV3-2) and TRBJ2-7, with D unresolved. V was clipped by 0 bases and J by 7 bases, with 7 bases between them. The CDR3 contains 12 residues. The germline gives CDR1 LGHDT, CDR2 YNNKEL (reference sequence). The CDR3 spells CASSQDLREQYF. The CDR3 DNA sequence: TGTGCCAGCAGCCAAGATTTGAGAGAGCAGTACTTC.

This chain links TRBV4-2 with TRBJ2-1; tentatively, D is TRBD2 (6 bases). V was trimmed by 2 bases and J by 0 bases, leaving 8 bases between them. The CDR3 has 15 residues. Germline loops: CDR1 LGHNA, CDR2 YNFKEQ. The CDR3 is CASSQIADSYNEQFF. CDR3 sequence (DNA): TGTGCCAGCAGCCAAATAGCGGACTCCTACAATGAGCAGTTCTTC.

The chain links TRBV24-1 to TRBJ1-5; possible D gene TRBD1, 6 bases. With 9 bases removed from V and 3 bases from J, the gap between germline ends came to 8 bases. CDR1 is KGHDR and CDR2 is SFDVKD in the germline V gene. This CDR3 region has 12 residues. The CDR3 loop is CATGQNNQPQHF. The CDR3 nucleotides are TGTGCCACCGGACAGAACAATCAGCCCCAGCATTTT.

J is TRBJ1-1 and V is TRBV5-1; weak D call: TRBD1 (5 bases). This CDR3 spans 15 amino acids. Looked up from germline, CDR1 is SGHRS and CDR2 is YFSETQ. Trimming cost V 3 bases and J 0 bases, with 12 bases left between them. For the CDR3, the DNA is TGCGCCAGCAGCTCCCTTGAGGGGATGAACACTGAAGCTTTCTTT. The encoded protein is CASSSLEGMNTEAFF. Using reference TRBV5-1 and TRBJ1-1 for the parts outside the CDR3, the full variable domain is KAGVTQTPRYLIKTRGQQVTLSCSPISGHRSVSWYQQTPGQGLQFLFEYFSETQRNKGNFPGRFSGRQFSNSRSEMNVSTLELGDSALYLCASSSLEGMNTEAFFGQGTRLTVV.

The rearrangement uses TRBV9 and TRBJ1-2; D remains ambiguous. The CDR3 consists of 10 residues. Trimming removed 5 bases from V and 8 bases from J, with 7 bases in between. Per the germline V gene, CDR1 is SGDLS and CDR2 is YYNGEE. The CDR3 here is CASRGPGYTF. CDR3 DNA: TGTGCCAGCAGAGGTCCGGGCTACACCTTC.

This chain links TRBV19 with TRBJ2-5; 7 nucleotides match TRBD2. Trimming at V came to 4 bases and at J to 5 bases, leaving 10 bases not matched to a gene. The CDR3 runs to 15 residues. Germline V lookup: CDR1 LNHDA, CDR2 SQIVND (reference sequence). The CDR3 DNA sequence: TGTGCCAGTAGTACCAGCGGGAATAGTAGGGAGACCCAGTACTTC. This encodes CASSTSGNSRETQYF.

The chain uses TRBV7-2 and TRBJ1-2; D is uncertain. Trimming took off 5 bases at V and 8 bases at J, with 30 bases between the two ends. This CDR3 region has 18 residues. CDR1 and CDR2 (germline): SGHTA, FQGNSA. CDR3 sequence (DNA): TGTGCCAGCAGCCCCCTTAGGAATCTTTTTGGGGAACTATACGGCTACACCTTC. Translation gives CASSPLRNLFGELYGYTF.

The chain employs TRBV4-3 and TRBJ2-7; 12 bases fit TRBD2. The germline V gene has CDR1 LGHNA and CDR2 YSLEER. The CDR3 has 18 amino acids. Losses at the gene ends were 0 bases for V and 1 base for J; bases not matched to a gene: 7. The CDR3 DNA sequence: TGCGCCAGCAGCCAAGATCTACGGGGACTAGCGGGTTCCTACGAGCAGTACTTC. As protein: CASSQDLRGLAGSYEQYF.

The CDR3 sequence is CASSGAGRAFF. DNA of the CDR3: TGCGCCAGCAGCGGAGCAGGGAGAGCTTTCTTT. This chain connects TRBV5-1 to TRBJ1-1; D is possibly TRBD1 (5 bases). This CDR3 contains 11 residues. Trimming removed 4 bases at V and 10 bases at J, with 11 bases between. CDR1 and CDR2 (germline): SGHRS, YFSETQ.

This clone appeared once. The chain has TRBV5-5 and TRBJ2-5; D is perhaps TRBD1 or TRBD2 (6 bases each). Germline lookup yields CDR1 SGHKS and CDR2 YYEKEE (reference sequence). The CDR3 consists of 15 residues. Trimming cost V 0 bases and J 5 bases, with 14 bases left between them. CDR3 sequence reads: CASSLARGRMETQYF. The CDR3 DNA is TGTGCCAGCAGCTTGGCACGGGGGCGCATGGAGACCCAGTACTTC.

The V call is TRBV18, the J call TRBJ2-7; D unclear. The V gene lost 2 bases and the J gene lost 1 base, with 3 bases spanning the gap. The CDR3 covers 12 residues. From germline, CDR1 is KGHSH and CDR2 LQKENI. The CDR3 coding sequence is TGTGCCAGCTCACCAGAATCCTACGAGCAGTACTTC. Its translation: CASSPESYEQYF.

V usage is TRBV4-1 and J usage is TRBJ2-1; TRBD1 is a possible D gene (6 bases). V was cut by 0 bases and J by 7 bases, with 22 bases left in between. The CDR3 totals 18 residues. From germline, CDR1 is MGHRA and CDR2 YSYEKL. CDR3: CASSQDVLLVQGRNEQFF. CDR3 in DNA: TGCGCCAGCAGCCAAGATGTGCTTTTGGTTCAGGGGAGAAATGAGCAGTTCTTC.

This chain uses TRBV15 with TRBJ1-1, with unresolved D. Germline V gene data show CDR1 as LNHNV and CDR2 as YYDKDF (reference sequence). Trimming took off 1 base at V and 3 bases at J, with 6 bases between the two ends. The CDR3 is 13 residues long. CDR3 bases: TGTGCCACCAGCAGAGGAACAGACACTGAAGCTTTCTTT. Protein: CATSRGTDTEAFF. Drawing the rest from reference TRBV15 and TRBJ1-1, the complete variable domain is DAMVIQNPRYQVTQFGKPVTLSCSQTLNHNVMYWYQQKSSQAPKLLFHYYDKDFNNEADTPDNFQSRRPNTSFCFLDIRSPGLGDTAMYLCATSRGTDTEAFFGQGTRLTVV.

This chain links TRBV28 with TRBJ1-3; unclear D gene. The germline V and J ends were trimmed by 2 bases and 0 bases, with 11 bases remaining between them. Germline V gene sequence: CDR1 MDHEN, CDR2 SYDVKM. This CDR3 is built from 16 residues. This chain's CDR3 is CASSLIALSSGNTIYF. CDR3 DNA: TGTGCCAGCAGTTTAATTGCCCTAAGCTCTGGAAACACCATATATTTT.

This sequence joins TRBV5-5 and TRBJ2-7; TRBD1 aligns across 9 bases. CDR1 and CDR2 from the germline V gene are SGHKS and YYEKEE (reference sequence). The CDR3 covers 15 residues. J lost 2 bases, V lost 5 bases, and 8 bases had no gene match. CDR3 loop: CASRAGQGSPYEQYF. The DNA of the CDR3 is TGTGCCAGCAGGGCGGGACAGGGTAGCCCCTACGAGCAGTACTTC.

The V call is TRBV18, the J call TRBJ2-4, with D uncertain. This CDR3 is built from 12 residues. In germline, CDR1 is KGHSH, CDR2 LQKENI. The germline V and J ends were trimmed by 1 base and 8 bases, with 6 bases remaining between them. CDR3 in amino acids: CASSPLGDIQYF. For the CDR3, the DNA is TGTGCCAGCTCACCACTCGGCGACATTCAGTACTTC.

The chain joins TRBV28 to TRBJ1-2, with a tentative D call TRBD1 (5 bases). V gave up 4 bases and J gave up 5 bases, with 11 bases separating them. Looked up from germline, CDR1 is MDHEN and CDR2 is SYDVKM. The CDR3 is 13 amino acids. DNA of the CDR3: TGTGCCAGCAGTTCTACGGGACCGTATGGCTACACCTTC. It yields the protein CASSSTGPYGYTF.

J is TRBJ1-1 and V is TRBV7-3, with TRBD1 identical over 12 bases. This CDR3 contains 16 residues. Germline loops: CDR1 SGHTA, CDR2 FQGTGA. Trimming at V came to 2 bases and at J to 4 bases, leaving 5 bases not matched to a gene. DNA of the CDR3: TGTGCCAGCAGCTTAGGGACAGGGGGCCAGGGCACTGAAGCTTTCTTT. It codes for CASSLGTGGQGTEAFF.